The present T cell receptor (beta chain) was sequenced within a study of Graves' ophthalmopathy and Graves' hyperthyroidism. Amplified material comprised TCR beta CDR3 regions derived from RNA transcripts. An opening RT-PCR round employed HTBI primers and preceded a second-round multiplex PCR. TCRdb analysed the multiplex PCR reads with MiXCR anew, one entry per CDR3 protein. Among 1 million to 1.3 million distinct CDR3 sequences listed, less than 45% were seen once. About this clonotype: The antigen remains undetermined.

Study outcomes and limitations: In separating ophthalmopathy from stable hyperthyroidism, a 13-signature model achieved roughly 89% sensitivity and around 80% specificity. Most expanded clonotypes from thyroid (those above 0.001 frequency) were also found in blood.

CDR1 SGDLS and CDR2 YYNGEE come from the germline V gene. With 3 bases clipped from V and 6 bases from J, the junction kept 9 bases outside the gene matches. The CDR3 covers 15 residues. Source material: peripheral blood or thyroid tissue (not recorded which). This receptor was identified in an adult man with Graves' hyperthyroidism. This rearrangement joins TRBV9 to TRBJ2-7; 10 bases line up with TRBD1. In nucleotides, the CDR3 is TGTGCCAGCAGCGGAAGACAGGGGGCTTTCGGCGAGCAGTACTTC. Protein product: CASSGRQGAFGEQYF. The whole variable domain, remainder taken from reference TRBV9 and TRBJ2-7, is DSGVTQTPKHLITATGQRVTLRCSPRSGDLSVYWYQQSLDQGLQFLIQYYNGEERAKGNILERFSAQQFPDLHSELNLSSLELGDSALYFCASSGRQGAFGEQYFGPGTRLTVT.